The table lists the clone carrying this T cell receptor beta chain with a few counts. This specimen belongs to a study of blood T cells in healthy people across ages. Primers used in a second PCR of about 6 to 11 cycles were a sample-barcoded 5' primer and a J-beta primer mix. MiXCR, applied by TCRdb to the 5' RACE reads, yields one record per CDR3 protein. The sample lists around 1.7 million distinct CDR3 sequences, approximately 28% occurring once. V lost 6 bases to trimming and J lost 3 bases, with 14 bases between them. This CDR3 spans 15 amino acids. Germline V gives CDR1 MNHEY, CDR2 SMNVEV (reference sequence).

The sample taken for sequencing was blood. The chain couples TRBV27 to TRBJ1-4, with D maybe TRBD1 (6 bases). The clonotype comes from a woman in her thirties in good health. CDR3 nucleotides: TGTGCCAGCAGCGGGGGCGGTAGGCCTAATGAAAAACTGTTTTTT. Amino acids: CASSGGGRPNEKLFF.